The T cell receptor (beta chain) under discussion was sequenced for a study of T cells in Graves' hyperthyroidism and ophthalmopathy. Study summary: Before any treatment, at initial diagnosis, peripheral blood was collected.

Fresh 10 ml peripheral blood yielded PBMCs. This CDR3 region has 12 residues. Germline loops: CDR1 DFQATT, CDR2 SNEGSKA (reference sequence). Trimming shortened V by 3 bases and J by 6 bases, and 10 bases separated the two germline ends. RNA transcripts gave rise to amplified TCR beta CDR3 regions. HTBI primers were the set used in a first-round RT-PCR of the TCR CDR3. Each CDR3 protein gets one entry after TCRdb re-called the multiplex PCR reads with MiXCR. The sample holds about 640,000 distinct CDR3 sequences, approximately 14% seen once. This clonotype occurred many times. The J gene is TRBJ2-3, the V gene TRBV20-1; D is unclear. This receptor was identified in a woman in her forties or fifties with Graves' ophthalmopathy. The sequenced sample consisted of blood. CDR3 protein: CSARVWADTQYF. For the CDR3, the DNA is TGCAGTGCTAGGGTCTGGGCGGATACGCAGTATTTT.